This TCR beta chain stems from a study of blood T cell repertoires in COVID-19. Repertoires were generated with immunoSEQ multiplex PCR, while TCRdb's copy carries only in-frame clones and drops some. The sample gives nearly 25,000 clones, 70% to 90% of which show up once; 2% to 2.5% is in the top ten. CDR1 SGHRS and CDR2 YFSETQ come from the germline V gene. The V and J ends lost 0 bases and 2 bases respectively, with 15 bases between them. The length of the CDR3 is 17 residues. The sample was peripheral blood. The origin of this receptor is a woman in her 70s with COVID-19, enrolled during active disease. The chain employs TRBV5-1 and TRBJ1-3; D not certain. The CDR3 bases are TGCGCCAGCAGCTTGGCCTCCGGGTCAGCAACTGGAAACACCATATATTTT. Encoded protein: CASSLASGSATGNTIYF.